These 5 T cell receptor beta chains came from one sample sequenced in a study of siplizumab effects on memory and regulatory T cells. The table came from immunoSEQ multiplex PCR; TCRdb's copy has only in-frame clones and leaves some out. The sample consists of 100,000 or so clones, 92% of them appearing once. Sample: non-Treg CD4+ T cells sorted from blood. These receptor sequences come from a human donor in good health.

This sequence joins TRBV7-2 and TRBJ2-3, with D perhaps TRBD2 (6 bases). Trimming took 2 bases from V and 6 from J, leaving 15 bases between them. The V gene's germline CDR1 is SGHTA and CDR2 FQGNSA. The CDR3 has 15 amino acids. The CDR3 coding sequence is TGTGCCAGCAGCTTATCAGCGCGGGATTTGGATACGCAGTATTTT. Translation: CASSLSARDLDTQYF.

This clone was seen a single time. CDR3: CASSFRGYEQYF. DNA for the CDR3: TGTGCCAGCAGCTTTCGGGGCTACGAGCAGTACTTC. The chain uses TRBV2 and TRBJ2-7, with D possibly matching TRBD2 (5 bases). Germline assignment: CDR1 SNHLY and CDR2 FYNNEI. The CDR3 sequence is 12 residues long. V lost 6 bases to trimming and J lost 3 bases, with 9 bases between them.

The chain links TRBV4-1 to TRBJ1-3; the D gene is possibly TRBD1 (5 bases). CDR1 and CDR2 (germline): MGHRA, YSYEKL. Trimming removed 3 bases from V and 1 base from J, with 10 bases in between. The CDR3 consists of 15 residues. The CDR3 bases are TGCGCCAGCAGCCAGCCGACAGCGTCTGGAAACACCATATATTTT. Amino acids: CASSQPTASGNTIYF.

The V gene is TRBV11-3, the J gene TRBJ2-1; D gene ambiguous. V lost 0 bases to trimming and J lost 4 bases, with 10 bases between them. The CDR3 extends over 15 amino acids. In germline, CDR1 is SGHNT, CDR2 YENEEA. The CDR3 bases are TGTGCCAGCAGCTTAGAATGGGGTTTGTACAATGAGCAGTTCTTC. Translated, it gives CASSLEWGLYNEQFF.

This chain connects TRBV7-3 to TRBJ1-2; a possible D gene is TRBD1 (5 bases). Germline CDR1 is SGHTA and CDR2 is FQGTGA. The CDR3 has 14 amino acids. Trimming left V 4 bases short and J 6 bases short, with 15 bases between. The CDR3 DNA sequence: TGTGCCAGCAGCTCGGGACCCTTAAAGGATGGCTACACCTTC. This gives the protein CASSSGPLKDGYTF.